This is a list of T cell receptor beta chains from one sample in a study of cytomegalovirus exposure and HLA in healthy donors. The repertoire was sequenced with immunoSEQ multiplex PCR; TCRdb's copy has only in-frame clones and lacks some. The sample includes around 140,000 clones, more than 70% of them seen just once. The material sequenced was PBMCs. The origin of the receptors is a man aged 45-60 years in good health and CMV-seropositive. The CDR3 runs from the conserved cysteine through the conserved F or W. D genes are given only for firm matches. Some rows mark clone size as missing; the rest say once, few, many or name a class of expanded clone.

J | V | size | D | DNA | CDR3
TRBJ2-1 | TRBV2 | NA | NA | TGTGCCAGCAGCGCTTTTAGGGGAGGCTACAATGAGCAGTTCTTC | CASSAFRGGYNEQFF
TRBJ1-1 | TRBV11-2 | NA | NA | TGTGCCAGCAGTGGGGCGACGAGGAGGGGCAGTGAAGCTTTCTTT | CASSGATRRGSEAFF
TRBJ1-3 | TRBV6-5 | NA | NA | TGTGCCACCTCGGGAGGGACCTCTGGAAACACCATATATTTT | CATSGGTSGNTIYF
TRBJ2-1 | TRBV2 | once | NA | TGTGCCAGCAGGAGGGAAGGACATGAGCAGTTCTTC | CASRREGHEQFF
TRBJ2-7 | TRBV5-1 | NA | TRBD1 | TGCGCCAGCAGCTCGGGACAGGGTAATGCCTACGAGCAGTACTTC | CASSSGQGNAYEQYF
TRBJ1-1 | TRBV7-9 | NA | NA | TGTGCCAGCTTTCCGCGGGTGAACACTGAAGCTTTCTTT | CASFPRVNTEAFF
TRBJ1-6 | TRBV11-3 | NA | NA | TGTGCCAGCCACAAAGGGGCCAACTCACCCCTCCACTTT | CASHKGANSPLHF
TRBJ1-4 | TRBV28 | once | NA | TGTGCCAGCAGTTTAGGTGGGGCCGAAAATGAAAAACTGTTTTTT | CASSLGGAENEKLFF
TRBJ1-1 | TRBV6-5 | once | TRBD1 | TGTGCCAGCAGATTAAGAGACAGGGGGGCTGAAGCTTTCTTT | CASRLRDRGAEAFF
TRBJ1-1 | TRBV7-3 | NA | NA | TGTGCCAGCAGCTCGACAGTGAACACTGAAGCTTTCTTT | CASSSTVNTEAFF